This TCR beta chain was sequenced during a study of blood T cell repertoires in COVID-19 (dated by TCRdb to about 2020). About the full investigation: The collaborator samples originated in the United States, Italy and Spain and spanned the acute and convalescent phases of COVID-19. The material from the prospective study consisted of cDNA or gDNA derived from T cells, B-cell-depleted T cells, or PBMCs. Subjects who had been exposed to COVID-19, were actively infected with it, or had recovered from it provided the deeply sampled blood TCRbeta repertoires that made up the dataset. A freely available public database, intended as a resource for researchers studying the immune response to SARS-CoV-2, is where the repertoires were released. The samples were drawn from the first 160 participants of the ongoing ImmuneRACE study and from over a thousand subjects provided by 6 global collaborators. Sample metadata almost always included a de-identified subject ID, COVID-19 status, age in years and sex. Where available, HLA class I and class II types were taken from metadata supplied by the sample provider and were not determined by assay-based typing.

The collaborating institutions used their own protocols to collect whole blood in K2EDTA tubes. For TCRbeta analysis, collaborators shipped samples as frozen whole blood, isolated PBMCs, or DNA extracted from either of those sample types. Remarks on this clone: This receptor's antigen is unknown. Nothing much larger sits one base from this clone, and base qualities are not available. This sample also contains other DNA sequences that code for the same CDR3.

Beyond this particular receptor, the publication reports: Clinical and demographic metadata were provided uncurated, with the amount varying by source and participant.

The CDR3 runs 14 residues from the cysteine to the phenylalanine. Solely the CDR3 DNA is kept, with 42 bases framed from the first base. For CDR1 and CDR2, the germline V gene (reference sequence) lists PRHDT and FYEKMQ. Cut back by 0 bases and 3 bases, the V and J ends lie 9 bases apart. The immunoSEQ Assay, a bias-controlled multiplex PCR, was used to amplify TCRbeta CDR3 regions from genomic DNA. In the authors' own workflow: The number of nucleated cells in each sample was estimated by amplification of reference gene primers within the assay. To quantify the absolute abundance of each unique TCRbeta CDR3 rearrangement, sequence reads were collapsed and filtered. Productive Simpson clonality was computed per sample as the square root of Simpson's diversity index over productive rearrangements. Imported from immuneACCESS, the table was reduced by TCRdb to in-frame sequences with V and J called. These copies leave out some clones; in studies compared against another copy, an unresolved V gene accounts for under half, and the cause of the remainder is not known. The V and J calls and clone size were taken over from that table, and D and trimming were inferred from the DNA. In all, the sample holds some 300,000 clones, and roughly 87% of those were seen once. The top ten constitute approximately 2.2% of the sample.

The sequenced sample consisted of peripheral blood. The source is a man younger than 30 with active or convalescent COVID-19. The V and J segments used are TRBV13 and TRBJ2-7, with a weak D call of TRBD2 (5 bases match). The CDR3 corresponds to CASSLGGGGYEQYF. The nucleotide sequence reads TGTGCCAGCAGCTTAGGCGGCGGAGGCTACGAGCAGTACTTC.